This is a list of T cell receptor beta chains from one sample in a study of blood T cells in healthy people across ages. TCRdb re-called the 5' RACE reads with MiXCR, one entry per CDR3 protein. The sample has some 900,000 distinct CDR3 sequences, 45% to 50% seen once; the top ten hold 13%. The material sequenced was blood. The receptors derive from a man aged 25-45 years in good health. Each CDR3 is given with its conserved first and last residue. A D gene is named only where the DNA matches it firmly. Some rows mark clone size as missing; the rest say once, few, many or name a class of expanded clone.

d_gene	v_gene	j_gene	abundance	CDR3nt	CDR3aa
-	TRBV27	TRBJ2-7	few	TGTGCCAGCAGTTTATACCCGGGACCTTACGAGCAGTACTTC	CASSLYPGPYEQYF
-	TRBV6-6	TRBJ2-3	-	TGTGCCAGCAGTTACCCCAGGCGCAGAAGCACAGATACGCAGTATTTT	CASSYPRRRSTDTQYF
-	TRBV9	TRBJ1-1	-	TGTGCCAGCAGCTCCACAGCGAACACTGAAGCTTTCTTT	CASSSTANTEAFF
-	TRBV3-1	TRBJ2-7	-	TGTGCCAGCAGCCCGGACGGCGGGGCTTACAATGAGCAGTACTTC	CASSPDGGAYNEQYF
-	TRBV12-3/TRBV12-4	TRBJ2-7	few	TGTGCCAGCAGTTTAATGGGGGAATCCGAGCAGTACTTC	CASSLMGESEQYF
TRBD2	TRBV20-1	TRBJ2-7	-	TGCAGTGCTACAACTAGCGGGGGGGCCAAATCAAACTCCTACGAGCAGTACTTC	CSATTSGGAKSNSYEQYF
-	TRBV11-2	TRBJ2-2	-	TGTGCCAGCAGCTTAGCTGCCAGGGGAGGGACCGGGGAGCTGTTTTTT	CASSLAARGGTGELFF
-	TRBV7-2	TRBJ1-2	-	TGTGCCAGCAGCTTAGCGTCTGGGTCTTATGGCTACACCTTC	CASSLASGSYGYTF
-	TRBV7-6	TRBJ1-5	-	TGTGCCAGCAGCGCCGCACGGAATAATCAGCCCCAGCATTTT	CASSAARNNQPQHF
-	TRBV6-5	TRBJ2-3	few	TGTGCCAGCAGTTACTCGAGGCTAGGTACAGATACGCAGTATTTT	CASSYSRLGTDTQYF
-	TRBV3-1	TRBJ2-1	-	TGTGCCAGCAGCCAAGGGCGTATAGCCAATGAGCAGTTCTTC	CASSQGRIANEQFF
-	TRBV10-3	TRBJ2-3	few	TGTGCCATCAGTGAGTCGGTAGGCGATACAGATACGCAGTATTTT	CAISESVGDTDTQYF
-	TRBV7-2	TRBJ2-3	-	TGTGCCAGCAGCCCCCATAGAGATACGCGGTATTTT	CASSPHRDTRYF
-	TRBV7-4	TRBJ2-3	-	TGTGCCAGCAGCCGGGAAGATAAGAGTCCAGATACGCAGTATTTT	CASSREDKSPDTQYF
TRBD1	TRBV12-3/TRBV12-4	TRBJ2-7	-	TGTGCCATCATGACAGGGCCTTCCTACGGGCAGTACTTC	CAIMTGPSYGQYF
-	TRBV7-8	TRBJ2-3	-	TGTGCCAGCAGCTTACCCCGTAGGGGGGGTAGCACAGATACGCAGTATTTT	CASSLPRRGGSTDTQYF
-	TRBV15	TRBJ2-2	-	TGTGCCACCAGCAGAGATGCAGGCACCGGGGAGCTGTTTTTT	CATSRDAGTGELFF
TRBD2	TRBV9	TRBJ2-5	-	TGTGCCAGCAGCCAGCCGGGGGGTGAGACCCAGTACTTC	CASSQPGGETQYF
-	TRBV28	TRBJ1-6	-	TGTGCCAGCAGTCCGGACAGACTAACTTCACCCCTCCACTTT	CASSPDRLTSPLHF
TRBD1	TRBV20-1	TRBJ1-5	few	TGCAGTGCTAGAGACGCCGACAGGGCCTTGGAGCAGCATTTT	CSARDADRALEQHF
-	TRBV30	TRBJ1-5	once	TGTGCCTGGAGTGTACCAGGGGCAGGGAATCAGCCCCAGCATTTT	CAWSVPGAGNQPQHF
-	TRBV4-3	TRBJ2-4	-	TGCGCCAGCAGCCAAAGCTGGTTGGATAAAGCCAAAAACATTCAGTACTTC	CASSQSWLDKAKNIQYF
-	TRBV15	TRBJ2-7	-	TGTGCCACCAGCAGAGATATAGGGTACGAGCAGTACTTC	CATSRDIGYEQYF
-	TRBV6-5	TRBJ2-1	few	TGTGCCAGCAGTTACTCAGCAGACCTCAATGAGCAGTTCTTC	CASSYSADLNEQFF
TRBD1	TRBV20-1	TRBJ1-1	few	TGCAGTGTAGGGTGGATCGGACAGGTGAACACTGAAGCTTTCTTT	CSVGWIGQVNTEAFF